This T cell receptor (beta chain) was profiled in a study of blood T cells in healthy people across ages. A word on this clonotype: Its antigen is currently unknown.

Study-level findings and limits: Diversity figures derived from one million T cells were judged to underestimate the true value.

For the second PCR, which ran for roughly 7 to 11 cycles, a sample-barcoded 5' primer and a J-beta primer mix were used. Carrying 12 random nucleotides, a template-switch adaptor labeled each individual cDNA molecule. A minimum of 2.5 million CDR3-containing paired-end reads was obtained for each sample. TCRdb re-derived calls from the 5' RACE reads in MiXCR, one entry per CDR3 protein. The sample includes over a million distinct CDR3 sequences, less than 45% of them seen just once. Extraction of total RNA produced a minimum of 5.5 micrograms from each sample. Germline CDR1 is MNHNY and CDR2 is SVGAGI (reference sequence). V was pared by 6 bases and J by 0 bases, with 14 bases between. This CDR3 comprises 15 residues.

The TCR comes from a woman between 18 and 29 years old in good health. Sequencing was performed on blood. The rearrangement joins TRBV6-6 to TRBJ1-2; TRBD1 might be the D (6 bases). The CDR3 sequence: CASRHTGWANYGYTF. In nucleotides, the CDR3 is TGTGCCAGCAGACACACAGGGTGGGCTAACTATGGCTACACCTTC.